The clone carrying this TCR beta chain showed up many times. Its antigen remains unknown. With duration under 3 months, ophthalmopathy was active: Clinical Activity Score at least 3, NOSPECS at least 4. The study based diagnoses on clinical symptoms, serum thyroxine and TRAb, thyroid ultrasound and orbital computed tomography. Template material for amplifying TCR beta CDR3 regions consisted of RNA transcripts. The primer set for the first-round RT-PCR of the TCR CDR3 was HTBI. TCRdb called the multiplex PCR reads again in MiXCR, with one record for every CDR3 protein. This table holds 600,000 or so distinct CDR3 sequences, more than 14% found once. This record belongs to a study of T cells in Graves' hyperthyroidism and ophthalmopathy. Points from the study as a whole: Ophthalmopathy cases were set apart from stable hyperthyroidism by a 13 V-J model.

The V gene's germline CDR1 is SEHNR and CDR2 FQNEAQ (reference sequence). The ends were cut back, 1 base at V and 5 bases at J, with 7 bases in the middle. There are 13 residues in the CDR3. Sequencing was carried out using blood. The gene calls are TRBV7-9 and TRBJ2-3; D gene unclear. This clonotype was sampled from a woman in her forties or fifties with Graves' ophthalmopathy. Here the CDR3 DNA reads TGTGCCAGCAGCTTAGGTGAAGGAGATACGCAGTATTTT. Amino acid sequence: CASSLGEGDTQYF.